The 28 T cell receptor beta chains in this list originate from one sample, sequenced in a study of regulatory T cells in long-lasting Graves disease. Investigators prepared the TCR beta libraries by applying iRepertoire HTBI primers and Arm-PCR of CDR3 regions. MiXCR was run by TCRdb on the multiplex PCR reads, yielding one entry per CDR3 protein. This table holds roughly 300,000 distinct CDR3 sequences, approximately 20% found once. The sample's time point: persistent/refractory GD, antithyroid drugs over 5 years with positive TRAb. The authors made the TCR library using RNA they extracted from PBMCs. The sequences come from peripheral blood mononuclear cells (PBMCs), collected when the disease was refractory, from a patient treated with antithyroid drugs. The receptor source for this set is a female donor with Graves disease.

The chain uses TRBV3-1 and TRBJ2-7; 10 bases match TRBD1. This CDR3 contains 15 residues. J lost 7 bases, V lost 6 bases, and 12 bases had no gene match. The germline V gene encodes CDR1 LGHDT and CDR2 YNNKEL (reference sequence). This chain's CDR3 is CASSLRGTGVREQYF. DNA of the CDR3: TGTGCCAGCAGTCTTAGAGGGACAGGGGTAAGGGAGCAGTACTTC.

This rearrangement joins TRBV10-3 to TRBJ2-5; TRBD2 aligns across 7 bases. Looked up from germline, CDR1 is ENHRY and CDR2 is SYGVKD. The V gene end was trimmed by 10 bases and the J gene end by 2 bases; junction bases not matched to a gene: 4. There are 12 residues in the CDR3. This chain's CDR3 is CATAGDQETQYF. The DNA for the CDR3 is TGTGCCACGGCGGGAGATCAAGAGACCCAGTACTTC.

This chain links TRBV27 with TRBJ2-1, with TRBD2 matching over 10 bases. Trimming cost V 5 bases and J 4 bases; bases outside gene matches: 8. CDR1 and CDR2 from the germline V gene are MNHEY and SMNVEV (reference sequence). This CDR3 spans 16 amino acids. DNA of the CDR3: TGTGCCAGCAGTCCCCGCGGGACTAGCGCGTACAATGAGCAGTTCTTC. This gives the protein CASSPRGTSAYNEQFF.

This clonotype was seen only a few times. The chain is built from TRBV30 and TRBJ1-2, with 7 bases that match TRBD1. The CDR3 covers 12 residues. CDR1 and CDR2 from the germline V gene are GTSNPN and SVGIG (reference sequence). J gave up 4 bases and V 2 bases, and 1 base lay outside the gene matches. The CDR3 spells CAWSRDSYGYTF. For the CDR3, the DNA is TGTGCCTGGAGTAGGGACAGCTATGGCTACACCTTC.

The chain couples TRBV9 to TRBJ1-6, with TRBD1 matching 8 bases. V was clipped by 4 bases and J by 10 bases; unmatched bases: 7. CDR1 and CDR2 (germline): SGDLS, YYNGEE. This CDR3 spans 14 amino acids. The CDR3 loop is CASSFQGALSPLHF. CDR3 nucleotides: TGTGCCAGCAGCTTTCAGGGGGCACTCTCACCCCTCCACTTT.

This clonotype was seen only a few times. This chain connects TRBV11-2 to TRBJ1-3; the D is unclear. V lost 5 bases and J lost 0, with 14 bases in between. The CDR3 totals 16 residues. The V gene's germline CDR1 is SGHAT and CDR2 FQNNGV. The chain's CDR3 is CASSPAPGFSGNTIYF. In nucleotides, the CDR3 is TGTGCCAGCAGCCCTGCTCCGGGATTCTCTGGAAACACCATATATTTT.

The chain links TRBV18 to TRBJ1-1; D unclear. Germline assignment: CDR1 KGHSH and CDR2 LQKENI. V was clipped by 0 bases and J by 6 bases, with 5 bases between them. The CDR3 spans 12 residues. The DNA for the CDR3 is TGTGCCAGCTCACCACCGGGTCCTGAAGCTTTCTTT. Protein sequence: CASSPPGPEAFF. The variable domain in full, with the rest retrieved from reference TRBV18 and TRBJ1-1, is NAGVMQNPRHLVRRRGQEARLRCSPMKGHSHVYWYRQLPEEGLKFMVYLQKENIIDESGMPKERFSAEFPKEGPSILRIQQVVRGDSAAYFCASSPPGPEAFFGQGTRLTVV.

The chain uses TRBV25-1 and TRBJ1-6, with TRBD1 matching 7 bases. The CDR3 extends over 14 amino acids. CDR1 and CDR2 (germline): MGHDK, SYGVNS. Trimming took 5 bases from V and 9 from J; bases not matched to a gene: 7. The DNA for the CDR3 is TGTGCCAGCAGTTACCGGGACAGCTTTTCACCCCTCCACTTT. Amino acid sequence: CASSYRDSFSPLHF.

The chain recombines TRBV27 with TRBJ2-7; 8 bases are a match to TRBD2. J lost 6 bases, V lost 5 bases, and 15 bases had no gene match. CDR1 MNHEY and CDR2 SMNVEV come from the germline V gene (reference sequence). The length of the CDR3 is 16 residues. CDR3: CASSPSPPAGVFEQYF. In nucleotides, the CDR3 is TGTGCCAGCAGTCCGTCACCTCCAGCGGGAGTGTTCGAGCAGTACTTC.

The J gene is TRBJ2-5, the V gene TRBV14; 10 bases agree with TRBD1. J lost 5 bases, V lost 6 bases, and 12 bases had no gene match. The germline CDR1 and CDR2 sequences are SGHDN and FVKESK. The CDR3 runs 16 residues. CDR3 sequence reads: CASSDDRTGGRETQYF. The CDR3 DNA reads TGTGCCAGCAGTGATGACAGGACAGGGGGTCGGGAGACCCAGTACTTC. The entire variable domain, with the rest obtained from reference TRBV14 and TRBJ2-5, is as follows: EAGVTQFPSHSVIEKGQTVTLRCDPISGHDNLYWYRRVMGKEIKFLLHFVKESKQDESGMPNNRFLAERTGGTYSTLKVQPAELEDSGVYFCASSDDRTGGRETQYFGPGTRLLVL.

This clonotype was recorded many times. This chain uses TRBV27 with TRBJ2-7, with TRBD1 matching over 7 bases. Unmatched junction bases numbered 3, after V lost 4 bases and J lost 0 bases. This CDR3 region has 14 residues. Per germline, CDR1 MNHEY and CDR2 SMNVEV (reference sequence). CDR3 in DNA: TGTGCCAGCAGTTCCCGGGACAGCTCCTACGAGCAGTACTTC. This translates into CASSSRDSSYEQYF.

In its sample, this clonotype was seen many times. CDR3 nucleotide sequence: TGTGCCAGCAGCTTAGCATATAAGGGGGAAGCTTTCTTT. It specifies CASSLAYKGEAFF. The chain combines TRBV7-9 with TRBJ1-1; tentatively, D is TRBD1 (5 bases). From germline, CDR1 is SEHNR and CDR2 FQNEAQ (reference sequence). Trimming stripped 0 bases from V and 8 bases from J, with 10 bases between. The CDR3 runs 13 residues.

J is TRBJ2-7 and V is TRBV7-2; D gene uncertain. CDR1 and CDR2 from the germline V gene are SGHTA and FQGNSA. V lost 5 bases and J lost 1, with 15 bases in between. The CDR3 is 15 residues long. The CDR3 DNA reads TGTGCCAGCAGCCAAGATACAGCCCCATCCTACGAGCAGTACTTC. As protein: CASSQDTAPSYEQYF.

This clonotype was counted many times. The chain uses TRBV7-2 and TRBJ2-4; D perhaps matches TRBD1 (6 bases). This CDR3 comprises 16 residues. Trimming stripped 0 bases from V and 7 bases from J, with 16 bases between. Germline V lookup: CDR1 SGHTA, CDR2 FQGNSA. CDR3 bases: TGTGCCAGCAGCTTAGCGGGGGCAGGGGTCGGGAACATTCAGTACTTC. As protein: CASSLAGAGVGNIQYF.

This clonotype was observed many times. This chain connects TRBV28 to TRBJ1-2; D remains unclear. CDR3 length: 14 residues. The V end lost 6 bases, the J end lost 0 bases, and 11 bases lay between the germline ends. CDR1 is MDHEN and CDR2 is SYDVKM in the germline V gene. The CDR3 DNA sequence: TGTGCCAGCAGGAGATTCCTGACTAACTATGGCTACACCTTC. Translating it yields CASRRFLTNYGYTF.

The chain couples TRBV6-1 to TRBJ2-2, with 7 nucleotides matching TRBD1. The CDR3 consists of 14 residues. CDR1 MNHNS and CDR2 SASEGT come from the germline V gene. The trim removed 8 bases at V and 2 bases at J, leaving 5 bases unmatched. Here the CDR3 DNA reads TGTGCCAGCCGGGACAGCGGCAACACCGGGGAGCTGTTTTTT. Amino acids: CASRDSGNTGELFF.

This clonotype was found many times. The chain recombines TRBV28 with TRBJ2-5; weak D call: TRBD1 (5 bases). V lost 6 bases and J 5 bases, leaving 19 bases between the germline ends. The CDR3 length is 15 residues. Germline CDR1 reads MDHEN; CDR2 reads SYDVKM. CDR3 loop: CASRQAGRARETQYF. For the CDR3, the DNA is TGTGCCAGCAGACAAGCTGGCAGGGCGCGTGAGACCCAGTACTTC.

The V call is TRBV28, the J call TRBJ1-5, with D possibly TRBD1 on 6 matching bases. The germline gives CDR1 MDHEN, CDR2 SYDVKM. This CDR3 comprises 13 residues. V was trimmed by 7 bases and J by 7 bases, leaving 14 bases between them. CDR3 bases: TGTGCCAGCAATAGACCAGGGGACCAGCCCCAGCATTTT. Protein: CASNRPGDQPQHF. Filled out from reference TRBV28 and TRBJ1-5, the complete variable domain reads DVKVTQSSRYLVKRTGEKVFLECVQDMDHENMFWYRQDPGLGLRLIYFSYDVKMKEKGDIPEGYSVSREKKERFSLILESASTNQTSMYLCASNRPGDQPQHFGDGTRLSIL.

This clonotype was recorded a few times. The chain has TRBV11-2 and TRBJ1-4; TRBD1 aligns across 8 bases. Per the germline V gene, CDR1 is SGHAT and CDR2 is FQNNGV. CDR3 length: 17 amino acids. Trimming removed 5 bases from V and 0 bases from J; junction bases left unmatched: 8. The CDR3 nucleotides are TGTGCCAGCAGCCCCGGGACAGGACGATCAACTAATGAAAAACTGTTTTTT. It encodes CASSPGTGRSTNEKLFF.

This clonotype came up a few times. The chain has TRBV14 and TRBJ2-3; weak D call: TRBD2 (5 bases). The CDR3 consists of 15 residues. With 0 bases removed from V and 3 bases from J, the gap between germline ends came to 10 bases. Germline V lookup: CDR1 SGHDN, CDR2 FVKESK. As DNA, the CDR3 is TGTGCCAGCAGCCAAGATCTCGGCGGGACAGATACGCAGTATTTT. It is translated as CASSQDLGGTDTQYF.

This clonotype was counted a few times. V is TRBV6-5 and J is TRBJ2-7; D call uncertain. Trimming pared 0 bases from V and 3 bases from J, leaving 6 bases between. This CDR3 region has 13 residues. The V gene's germline CDR1 is MNHEY and CDR2 SVGAGI. DNA for the CDR3: TGTGCCAGCAGTTACTCGAACGTCTACGAGCAGTACTTC. It translates to CASSYSNVYEQYF.

The sample holds a few counts of this clonotype. The chain links TRBV20-1 to TRBJ2-7; D might be TRBD1 (6 bases). Deletions cut 0 bases from V and 2 bases from J, with 17 bases between. The CDR3 runs 16 residues. CDR1 and CDR2 (germline): DFQATT, SNEGSKA (reference sequence). The CDR3 spells CSARDRSRGPTYEQYF. Here the CDR3 DNA reads TGCAGTGCTAGAGATCGAAGCAGGGGACCCACCTACGAGCAGTACTTC.

V usage is TRBV19 and J usage is TRBJ2-2; possibly TRBD1 for D (6 bases). The CDR3 has 15 amino acids. Per the germline V gene, CDR1 is LNHDA and CDR2 is SQIVND (reference sequence). The germline V and J ends were trimmed by 5 bases and 5 bases, with 15 bases remaining between them. The CDR3 DNA reads TGTGCCAGTAGTCCCCAGGACAGTGAGACCGGGGAGCTGTTTTTT. Amino acid sequence: CASSPQDSETGELFF.

Many counts were recorded for this clonotype. This chain uses TRBV29-1 with TRBJ2-5, with a possible D match to TRBD2 (6 bases). Deletions cut 5 bases from V and 5 bases from J, with 9 bases between. Germline CDR1 reads SQVTM; CDR2 reads ANQGSEA. The CDR3 runs to 11 residues. CDR3 amino acids: CSVFGGETQYF. DNA of the CDR3: TGCAGCGTTTTTGGGGGGGAGACCCAGTACTTC.

The chain combines TRBV4-3 with TRBJ2-5; perhaps TRBD2 as D (6 bases). Looked up from germline, CDR1 is LGHNA and CDR2 is YSLEER. V was cut by 0 bases and J by 4 bases, with 12 bases left in between. The CDR3 runs 15 residues. CDR3 residues: CASSQDIEGGETQYF. CDR3 in DNA: TGCGCCAGCAGCCAAGACATCGAGGGAGGAGAGACCCAGTACTTC.

V is TRBV27 and J is TRBJ2-1, with D unclear. CDR1 is MNHEY, CDR2 SMNVEV, per germline (reference sequence). The CDR3 contains 13 residues. V lost 2 bases and J lost 2, with 4 bases in between. The CDR3 is CASSLNTYNEQFF. CDR3 bases: TGTGCCAGCAGTTTAAATACCTACAATGAGCAGTTCTTC.

This clonotype was counted at least ten times. This chain uses TRBV28 with TRBJ2-7; 8 positions match TRBD2. V dropped 6 bases and J dropped 4; count of bases not matched to a gene: 11. The CDR3 loop spans 15 amino acids. Germline V gene sequence: CDR1 MDHEN, CDR2 SYDVKM. The CDR3 reads CASSTPLAGSYEQYF. The CDR3 coding sequence is TGTGCCAGCAGCACTCCTCTAGCGGGTTCATACGAGCAGTACTTC.

This clonotype occurred once. J is TRBJ2-7 and V is TRBV30; D remains ambiguous. V lost 3 bases and J lost 4, with 16 bases in between. CDR1 GTSNPN and CDR2 SVGIG come from the germline V gene (reference sequence). The CDR3 runs to 14 residues. Here the CDR3 DNA reads TGTGCCTGGAGGACGTTGGATTCGTCGTACGAGCAGTACTTC. It yields the protein CAWRTLDSSYEQYF.